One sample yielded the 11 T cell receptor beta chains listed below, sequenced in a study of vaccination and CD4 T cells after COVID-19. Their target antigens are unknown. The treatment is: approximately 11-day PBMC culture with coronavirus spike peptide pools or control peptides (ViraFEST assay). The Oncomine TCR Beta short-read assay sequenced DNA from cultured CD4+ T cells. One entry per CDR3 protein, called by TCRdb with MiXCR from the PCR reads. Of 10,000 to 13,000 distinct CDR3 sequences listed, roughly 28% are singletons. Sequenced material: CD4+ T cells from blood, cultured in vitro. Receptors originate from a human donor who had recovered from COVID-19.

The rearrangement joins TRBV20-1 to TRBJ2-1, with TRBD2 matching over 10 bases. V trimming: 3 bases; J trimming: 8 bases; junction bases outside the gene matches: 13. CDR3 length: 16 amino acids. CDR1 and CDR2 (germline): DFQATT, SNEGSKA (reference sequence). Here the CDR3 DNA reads TGCAGTGCTAGCCCCCTTGCTAGCGGGAGTCCCGATGAGCAGTTCTTC. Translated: CSASPLASGSPDEQFF.

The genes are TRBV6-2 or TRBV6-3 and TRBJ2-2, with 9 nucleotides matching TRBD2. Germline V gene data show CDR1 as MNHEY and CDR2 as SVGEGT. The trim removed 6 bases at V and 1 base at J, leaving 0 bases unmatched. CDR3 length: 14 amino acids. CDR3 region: CASRRGGNTGELFF. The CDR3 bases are TGTGCCAGCAGGCGGGGGGGGAACACCGGGGAGCTGTTTTTT.

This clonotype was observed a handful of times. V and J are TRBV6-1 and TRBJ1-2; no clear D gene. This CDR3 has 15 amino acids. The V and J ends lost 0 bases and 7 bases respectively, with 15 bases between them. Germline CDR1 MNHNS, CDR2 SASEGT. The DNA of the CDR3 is TGTGCCAGCAGTGAAGCGGCAGGCACTTTTAGTGGCTACACCTTC. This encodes CASSEAAGTFSGYTF.

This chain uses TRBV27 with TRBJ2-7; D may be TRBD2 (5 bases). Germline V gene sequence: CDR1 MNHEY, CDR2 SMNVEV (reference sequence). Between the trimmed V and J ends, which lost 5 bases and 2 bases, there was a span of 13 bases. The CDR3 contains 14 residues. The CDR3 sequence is CASSTRTGAYEQYF. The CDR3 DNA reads TGTGCCAGCAGTACCAGGACCGGGGCCTACGAGCAGTACTTC.

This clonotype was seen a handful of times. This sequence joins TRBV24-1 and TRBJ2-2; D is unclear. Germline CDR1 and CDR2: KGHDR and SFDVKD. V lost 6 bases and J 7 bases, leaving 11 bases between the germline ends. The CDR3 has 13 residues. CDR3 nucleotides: TGTGCCACCAGTCCCCGGCTTGGCGGGGAGCTGTTTTTT. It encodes CATSPRLGGELFF.

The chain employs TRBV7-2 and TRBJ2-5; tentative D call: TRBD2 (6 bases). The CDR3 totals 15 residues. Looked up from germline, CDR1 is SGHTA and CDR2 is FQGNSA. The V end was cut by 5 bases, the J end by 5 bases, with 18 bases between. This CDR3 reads CASSAGGRVGETQYF. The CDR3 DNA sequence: TGTGCCAGCAGCGCCGGGGGACGGGTCGGGGAGACCCAGTACTTC.

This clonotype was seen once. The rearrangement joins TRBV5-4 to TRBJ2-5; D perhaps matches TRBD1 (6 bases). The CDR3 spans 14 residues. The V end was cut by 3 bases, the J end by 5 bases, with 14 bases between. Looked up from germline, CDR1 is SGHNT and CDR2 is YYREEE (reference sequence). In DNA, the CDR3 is TGTGCCAGCAGCTCGTTCAGGGGCGGTGAGACCCAGTACTTC. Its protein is CASSSFRGGETQYF.

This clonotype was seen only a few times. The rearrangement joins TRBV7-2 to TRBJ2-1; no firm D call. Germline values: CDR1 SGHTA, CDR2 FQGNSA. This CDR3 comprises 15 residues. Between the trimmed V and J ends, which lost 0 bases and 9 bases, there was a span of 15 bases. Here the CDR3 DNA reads TGTGCCAGCAGCTTAGCGCTGCTAGATGCTACTGAGCAGTTCTTC. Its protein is CASSLALLDATEQFF. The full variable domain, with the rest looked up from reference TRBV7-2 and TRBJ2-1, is GAGVSQSPSNKVTEKGKDVELRCDPISGHTALYWYRQSLGQGLEFLIYFQGNSAPDKSGLPSDRFSAERTGGSVSTLTIQRTQQEDSAVYLCASSLALLDATEQFFGPGTRLTVL.

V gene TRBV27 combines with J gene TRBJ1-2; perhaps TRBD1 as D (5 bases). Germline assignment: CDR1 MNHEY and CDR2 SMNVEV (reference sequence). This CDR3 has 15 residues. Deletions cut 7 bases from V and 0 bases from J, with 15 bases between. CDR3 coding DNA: TGTGCCAGCACTTTTCGGTCGGGGGCTAACTATGGCTACACCTTC. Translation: CASTFRSGANYGYTF.

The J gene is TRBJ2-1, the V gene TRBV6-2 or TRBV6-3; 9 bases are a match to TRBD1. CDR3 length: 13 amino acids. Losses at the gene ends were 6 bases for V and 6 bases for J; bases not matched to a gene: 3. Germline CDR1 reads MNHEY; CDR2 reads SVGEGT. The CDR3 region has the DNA TGTGCCAGCAGATCGACAGGGGGCAATGAGCAGTTCTTC. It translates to CASRSTGGNEQFF.

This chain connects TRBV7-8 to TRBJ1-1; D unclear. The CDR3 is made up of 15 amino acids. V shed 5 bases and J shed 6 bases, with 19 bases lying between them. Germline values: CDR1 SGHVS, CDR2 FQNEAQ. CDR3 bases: TGTGCCAGCAGCCCCCGCTCGTCTGTTGCTTCTGAAGCTTTCTTT. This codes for CASSPRSSVASEAFF.